A selection of T cell receptor beta chains follows, all from one sample in a study of graft-versus-host responses after intestinal transplantation. Clones were sequenced by immunoSEQ multiplex PCR, and TCRdb holds only the in-frame ones, with some missing. The top ten hold over 20% of the sample, which has some 13,000 clones, 80% to 90% seen once. Sequenced material: PBMCs, taken after intestinal transplantation. Source of these receptors: a human patient who received an intestinal transplant, so some T cells may come from the graft donor. Each CDR3 is given with its conserved first and last residue. Each record gives: J gene, V gene, D gene, clone size, CDR3 protein, CDR3 DNA. D genes are given only for firm matches. Clone size is shown for a subset of rows, as once, few, many or a class of expanded clone.

>TRBJ2-7|TRBV5-6|.|few
CASTIGGAGGHYEQYF
TGTGCCAGCACCATCGGGGGGGCAGGGGGACACTACGAGCAGTACTTC
>TRBJ1-4|TRBV30|.|.
CAWSVQENEKLFF
TGTGCCTGGAGTGTACAGGAGAATGAAAAACTGTTTTTT
>TRBJ2-1|TRBV9|TRBD2|.
CASSVAGAGGDEQFF
TGTGCCAGCAGCGTAGCTGGGGCGGGAGGCGATGAGCAGTTCTTC
>TRBJ1-1|TRBV16|TRBD1|.
CASSQSGTGPSAFF
TGTGCCAGCAGCCAATCCGGGACAGGTCCCTCAGCTTTCTTT
>TRBJ2-5|TRBV2|.|.
CASSDGPGAPGKTQYF
TGTGCCAGCAGTGACGGGCCGGGGGCGCCGGGAAAGACCCAGTACTTC
>TRBJ2-1|TRBV29-1|.|.
CSVMERAATNEQFF
TGCAGCGTTATGGAACGGGCGGCCACCAATGAGCAGTTCTTC
>TRBJ1-1|TRBV7-9|.|few
CASGGGLNTEAFF
TGTGCCAGCGGCGGAGGGTTGAACACTGAAGCTTTCTTT
>TRBJ2-7|TRBV10-3|TRBD2|.
CAISDLSGSRHEQYF
TGTGCCATCAGTGATCTTAGCGGGAGTCGACACGAGCAGTACTTC
>TRBJ1-5|TRBV5-1|.|few
CASSLGGTGSNQPQHF
TGCGCCAGCAGCTTGGGGGGTACGGGGAGCAATCAGCCCCAGCATTTT
>TRBJ1-1|TRBV29-1|TRBD1|few
CSVAGQGPNTEAFF
TGCAGCGTCGCAGGACAGGGGCCGAACACTGAAGCTTTCTTT
>TRBJ2-3|TRBV18|.|once
CASSPLARVTDTQYF
TGTGCCAGCTCACCACTAGCGCGGGTCACAGATACGCAGTATTTT
>TRBJ2-6|TRBV19|.|few
CASSIAGGSGANVLTF
TGTGCCAGTAGTATCGCCGGAGGGTCTGGGGCCAACGTCCTGACTTTC
>TRBJ2-7|TRBV4-1|TRBD1|.
CASSQDRDRGTYEQYF
TGCGCCAGCAGCCAAGATCGGGACAGGGGTACCTACGAGCAGTACTTC
>TRBJ2-7|TRBV7-9|TRBD1|.
CAKHSDRAPYEQYF
TGTGCCAAGCACTCCGACAGGGCGCCCTACGAGCAGTACTTC
>TRBJ2-3|TRBV6-4|TRBD2|.
CASSKAGGTDTQYF
TGTGCCAGCAGTAAAGCGGGAGGTACCGATACGCAGTATTTT
>TRBJ2-7|TRBV11-2|TRBD1|once
CASSPHGQGSYEQYF
TGTGCCAGCAGCCCTCATGGACAGGGATCGTACGAGCAGTACTTC
>TRBJ2-7|TRBV5-4|TRBD2|.
CASSLGVAGLLGEQYF
TGTGCCAGCAGCTTGGGGGTAGCGGGATTGTTGGGCGAGCAGTACTTC
>TRBJ2-3|TRBV7-8|.|.
CASSSFSTDTQYF
TGTGCCAGCAGCTCGTTTAGCACAGATACGCAGTATTTT
>TRBJ2-3|TRBV29-1|.|few
CSVAKGPSTDTQYF
TGCAGCGTTGCGAAGGGGCCCAGCACAGATACGCAGTATTTT
>TRBJ2-3|TRBV11-2|.|.
CASSLGQGGGDTQYF
TGTGCCAGCAGCTTGGGGCAGGGTGGAGGAGATACGCAGTATTTT
>TRBJ2-3|TRBV21-1|.|once
CASSVDYSTGNYF
TGTGCCAGCAGTGTCGACTACAGTACAGGAAATTATTTT
>TRBJ1-2|TRBV19|TRBD1|.
CASSLKGQGGFYGYTF
TGTGCCAGTAGTCTTAAGGGACAGGGGGGATTCTATGGCTACACCTTC
>TRBJ2-7|TRBV5-1|TRBD1|few
CASSADRENYEQYF
TGCGCCAGCAGCGCCGACAGGGAGAACTACGAGCAGTACTTC
>TRBJ1-4|TRBV9|.|.
CASSVSTGRATNEKLFF
TGTGCCAGCAGCGTCTCGACAGGACGCGCAACTAATGAAAAACTGTTTTTT
>TRBJ1-6|TRBV7-9|.|.
CASSLQGSSYNSPLHF
TGTGCCAGCAGCTTACAGGGTAGCTCCTATAATTCACCCCTCCACTTT
>TRBJ2-5|TRBV11-2|.|.
CASSFRQGIETQYF
TGTGCCAGCAGCTTCCGGCAGGGGATAGAGACCCAGTACTTC
>TRBJ1-1|TRBV30|.|.
CAWGTGTGHTEAFF
TGTGCCTGGGGCACAGGGACTGGGCACACTGAAGCTTTCTTT
>TRBJ2-7|TRBV6-5|TRBD1|.
CASSYSPEGAVEQYF
TGTGCCAGCAGTTACTCCCCCGAGGGGGCGGTCGAGCAGTACTTC
>TRBJ1-2|TRBV29-1|.|.
CSASEARAGYTF
TGCAGCGCCTCAGAGGCCAGGGCTGGCTACACCTTC
>TRBJ2-7|TRBV5-6|.|.
CASSLVASSYEQYF
TGTGCCAGCAGCTTGGTGGCATCTTCCTACGAGCAGTACTTC
>TRBJ1-2|TRBV28|TRBD1|.
CASSLDRVGAGYTF
TGTGCCAGCAGCCTTGACAGGGTCGGCGCGGGCTACACCTTC
>TRBJ2-1|TRBV7-9|.|.
CASSLWLDNYNEQFF
TGTGCCAGCAGCTTATGGCTAGACAATTACAATGAGCAGTTCTTC
>TRBJ2-5|TRBV14|TRBD2|.
CASSPVGLAGEETQYF
TGTGCCAGCAGCCCCGTTGGACTAGCGGGAGAGGAGACCCAGTACTTC